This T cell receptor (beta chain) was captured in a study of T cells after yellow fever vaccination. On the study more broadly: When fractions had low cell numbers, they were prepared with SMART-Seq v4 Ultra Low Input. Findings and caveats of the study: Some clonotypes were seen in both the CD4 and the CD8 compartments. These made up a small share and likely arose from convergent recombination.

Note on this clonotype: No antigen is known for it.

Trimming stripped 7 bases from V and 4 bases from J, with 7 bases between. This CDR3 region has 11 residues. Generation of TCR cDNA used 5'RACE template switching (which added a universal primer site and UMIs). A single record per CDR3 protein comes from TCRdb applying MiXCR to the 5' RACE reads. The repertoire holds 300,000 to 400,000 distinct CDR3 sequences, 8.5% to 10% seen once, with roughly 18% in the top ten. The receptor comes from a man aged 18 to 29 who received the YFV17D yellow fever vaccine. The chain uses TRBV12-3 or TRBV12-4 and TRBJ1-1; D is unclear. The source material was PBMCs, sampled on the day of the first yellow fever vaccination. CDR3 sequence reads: CASTGGTEAFF. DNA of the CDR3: TGTGCCAGCACCGGAGGCACTGAAGCTTTCTTT.